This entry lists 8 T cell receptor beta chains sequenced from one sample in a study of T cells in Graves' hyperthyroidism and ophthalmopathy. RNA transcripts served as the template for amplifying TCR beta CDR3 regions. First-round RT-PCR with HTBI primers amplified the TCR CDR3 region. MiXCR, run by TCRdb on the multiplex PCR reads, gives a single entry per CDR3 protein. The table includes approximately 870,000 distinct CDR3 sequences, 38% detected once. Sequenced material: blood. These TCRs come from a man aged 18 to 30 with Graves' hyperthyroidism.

Here the CDR3 DNA reads TGCAGCTTACAGCGGGAGGGCGAGCAGTACTTC. This gives the protein CSLQREGEQYF. This chain connects TRBV29-1 to TRBJ2-7, with 10 bases that match TRBD2. The CDR3 extends over 11 amino acids. V shed 8 bases, J shed 6 bases, and the junction held 4 bases outside the gene matches. The germline V gene encodes CDR1 SQVTM and CDR2 ANQGSEA.

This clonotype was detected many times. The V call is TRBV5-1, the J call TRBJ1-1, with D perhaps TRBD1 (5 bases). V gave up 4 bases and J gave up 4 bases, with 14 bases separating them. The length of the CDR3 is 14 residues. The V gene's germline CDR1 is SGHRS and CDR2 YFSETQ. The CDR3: CASSRGDGRTEAFF. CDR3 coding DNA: TGCGCCAGCAGCCGAGGGGACGGGCGCACTGAAGCTTTCTTT.

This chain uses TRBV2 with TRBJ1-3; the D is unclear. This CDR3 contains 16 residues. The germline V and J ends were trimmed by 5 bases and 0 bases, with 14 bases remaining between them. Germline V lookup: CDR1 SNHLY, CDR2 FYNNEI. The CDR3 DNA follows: TGTGCCAGCAGTTACTCGATATACTCCTCTGGAAACACCATATATTTT. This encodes CASSYSIYSSGNTIYF.

Here the CDR3 reads CSVEVGGGTDTQYF. In DNA, the CDR3 is TGCAGCGTTGAAGTTGGCGGGGGCACAGATACGCAGTATTTT. The chain has TRBV29-1 and TRBJ2-3; D may be TRBD2 (6 bases). Germline V CDR1 and CDR2: SQVTM, ANQGSEA. V shed 1 base and J shed 1 base, with 9 bases lying between them. The CDR3 is 14 residues long.

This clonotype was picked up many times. The CDR3 sequence: CASSLGGAGGYEQYF. The CDR3 nucleotides read TGTGCCAGCAGCTTAGGCGGTGCGGGCGGCTACGAGCAGTACTTC. The V and J genes are TRBV7-2 and TRBJ2-7, with D tentatively TRBD2 (5 bases). This CDR3 is 15 amino acids long. Trimming stripped 1 base from V and 3 bases from J, with 13 bases between. Per germline, CDR1 SGHTA and CDR2 FQGNSA.

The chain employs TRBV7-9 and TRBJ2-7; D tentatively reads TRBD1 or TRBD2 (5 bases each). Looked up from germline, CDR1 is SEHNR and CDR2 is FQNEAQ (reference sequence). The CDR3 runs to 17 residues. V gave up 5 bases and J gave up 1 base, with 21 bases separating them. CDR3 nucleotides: TGTGCCAGCAGCCACCTGGCCGGGGCAGCCTATTCCTACGAGCAGTACTTC. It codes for CASSHLAGAAYSYEQYF.

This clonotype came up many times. CDR3 residues: CAVSGDGYTF. The DNA of the CDR3 is TGTGCCGTCTCAGGGGATGGCTACACCTTC. The J gene is TRBJ1-2, the V gene TRBV6-5, with D possibly being TRBD1 (6 bases). CDR3 length equals 10 residues. Trimming removed 11 bases at V and 6 bases at J, with 10 bases between. Germline CDR1 MNHEY, CDR2 SVGAGI.

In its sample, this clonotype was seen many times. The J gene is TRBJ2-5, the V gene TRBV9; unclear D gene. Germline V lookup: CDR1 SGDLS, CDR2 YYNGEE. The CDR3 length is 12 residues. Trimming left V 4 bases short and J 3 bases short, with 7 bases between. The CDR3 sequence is CASSFPEETQYF. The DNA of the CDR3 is TGTGCCAGCAGCTTCCCAGAAGAGACCCAGTACTTC.